The 5 T cell receptor beta chains below come from one sample, sequenced in a study of cytomegalovirus exposure and HLA in healthy donors. The PCR employed 60 Vbeta primers together with 13 Jbeta primers. The data were produced by immunoSEQ multiplex PCR, yet TCRdb's version contains in-frame clones alone and is incomplete. The sample's table shows about 210,000 clones. Specimen: PBMCs. The receptors here all came from a woman aged 30 to 39 in good health and CMV-seropositive.

This chain connects TRBV5-4 to TRBJ2-7; 12 bases line up with TRBD1. The CDR3 length is 17 residues. Germline lookup yields CDR1 SGHNT and CDR2 YYREEE (reference sequence). V trimming: 0 bases; J trimming: 7 bases; junction bases outside the gene matches: 11. CDR3 bases: TGTGCCAGCAGCTTGGCCCCGTGGGACAGGGGGCTAGGGGAGCAGTACTTC. Translated: CASSLAPWDRGLGEQYF.

V and J are TRBV7-9 and TRBJ2-7; TRBD2 is a possible D gene (5 bases). The CDR3 consists of 15 residues. CDR1 is SEHNR, CDR2 FQNEAQ, per germline (reference sequence). Trimming left V 1 base short and J 5 bases short, with 15 bases between. The CDR3 spells CASSLGSGLANEQYF. The DNA of the CDR3 is TGTGCCAGCAGCTTAGGATCCGGACTGGCGAACGAGCAGTACTTC.

The chain recombines TRBV5-1 with TRBJ1-1; D perhaps matches TRBD1 (5 bases). This CDR3 has 14 amino acids. V dropped 1 base and J dropped 5 bases, with 12 bases sitting between them. Germline assignment: CDR1 SGHRS and CDR2 YFSETQ. This CDR3 is CASSLRTEGTEAFF. As DNA, the CDR3 is TGCGCCAGCAGCTTGAGGACGGAGGGGACTGAAGCTTTCTTT. The variable domain in full, with the rest retrieved from reference TRBV5-1 and TRBJ1-1, is KAGVTQTPRYLIKTRGQQVTLSCSPISGHRSVSWYQQTPGQGLQFLFEYFSETQRNKGNFPGRFSGRQFSNSRSEMNVSTLELGDSALYLCASSLRTEGTEAFFGQGTRLTVV.

V and J are TRBV5-1 and TRBJ2-1, with 15 bases lining up with TRBD2. The CDR3 spans 16 residues. J lost 8 bases, V lost 0 bases, and 3 bases had no gene match. The V gene's germline CDR1 is SGHRS and CDR2 YFSETQ. CDR3 nucleotide sequence: TGCGCCAGCAGCTTGGGGACTAGCGGGGGGGCCCATGAGCAGTTCTTC. Encoded protein: CASSLGTSGGAHEQFF.

The chain joins TRBV6-5 to TRBJ2-6; TRBD1 matches 8 bases. V lost 2 bases to trimming and J lost 2 bases; unmatched junction nucleotides: 2. This CDR3 has 16 amino acids. Germline V lookup: CDR1 MNHEY, CDR2 SVGAGI. The CDR3 spells CASSYEDRAGANVLTF. The CDR3 DNA is TGTGCCAGCAGTTACGAGGACAGGGCTGGGGCCAACGTCCTGACTTTC.